This T cell receptor (beta chain) was documented in a study of blood T cell repertoires in COVID-19. Original analysis: It was from reference gene primer amplification that nucleated cell counts were estimated. The protocol was immunoSEQ multiplex PCR, while the TCRdb copy is restricted to in-frame clones and leaves out a portion. V and J calls plus clone size are reproduced from that table; the DNA served to infer D and trimming. The table shows about 150,000 clones, with about 85% occurring only once. Only one count was recorded for this clone. Germline lookup yields CDR1 MGHDK and CDR2 SYGVNS. Trimming took 6 bases from V and 5 from J; bases not matched to a gene: 9. The CDR3 is 14 amino acids.

The receptor was isolated from a woman in her fifties or sixties with COVID-19, enrolled during active disease. The material sequenced was peripheral blood. V gene TRBV25-1 combines with J gene TRBJ1-2, with TRBD1 matching over 7 bases. The CDR3 DNA follows: TGTGCCAGCAGGGAGACAGGGTGGAAATATGGCTACACCTTC. The encoded protein is CASRETGWKYGYTF.